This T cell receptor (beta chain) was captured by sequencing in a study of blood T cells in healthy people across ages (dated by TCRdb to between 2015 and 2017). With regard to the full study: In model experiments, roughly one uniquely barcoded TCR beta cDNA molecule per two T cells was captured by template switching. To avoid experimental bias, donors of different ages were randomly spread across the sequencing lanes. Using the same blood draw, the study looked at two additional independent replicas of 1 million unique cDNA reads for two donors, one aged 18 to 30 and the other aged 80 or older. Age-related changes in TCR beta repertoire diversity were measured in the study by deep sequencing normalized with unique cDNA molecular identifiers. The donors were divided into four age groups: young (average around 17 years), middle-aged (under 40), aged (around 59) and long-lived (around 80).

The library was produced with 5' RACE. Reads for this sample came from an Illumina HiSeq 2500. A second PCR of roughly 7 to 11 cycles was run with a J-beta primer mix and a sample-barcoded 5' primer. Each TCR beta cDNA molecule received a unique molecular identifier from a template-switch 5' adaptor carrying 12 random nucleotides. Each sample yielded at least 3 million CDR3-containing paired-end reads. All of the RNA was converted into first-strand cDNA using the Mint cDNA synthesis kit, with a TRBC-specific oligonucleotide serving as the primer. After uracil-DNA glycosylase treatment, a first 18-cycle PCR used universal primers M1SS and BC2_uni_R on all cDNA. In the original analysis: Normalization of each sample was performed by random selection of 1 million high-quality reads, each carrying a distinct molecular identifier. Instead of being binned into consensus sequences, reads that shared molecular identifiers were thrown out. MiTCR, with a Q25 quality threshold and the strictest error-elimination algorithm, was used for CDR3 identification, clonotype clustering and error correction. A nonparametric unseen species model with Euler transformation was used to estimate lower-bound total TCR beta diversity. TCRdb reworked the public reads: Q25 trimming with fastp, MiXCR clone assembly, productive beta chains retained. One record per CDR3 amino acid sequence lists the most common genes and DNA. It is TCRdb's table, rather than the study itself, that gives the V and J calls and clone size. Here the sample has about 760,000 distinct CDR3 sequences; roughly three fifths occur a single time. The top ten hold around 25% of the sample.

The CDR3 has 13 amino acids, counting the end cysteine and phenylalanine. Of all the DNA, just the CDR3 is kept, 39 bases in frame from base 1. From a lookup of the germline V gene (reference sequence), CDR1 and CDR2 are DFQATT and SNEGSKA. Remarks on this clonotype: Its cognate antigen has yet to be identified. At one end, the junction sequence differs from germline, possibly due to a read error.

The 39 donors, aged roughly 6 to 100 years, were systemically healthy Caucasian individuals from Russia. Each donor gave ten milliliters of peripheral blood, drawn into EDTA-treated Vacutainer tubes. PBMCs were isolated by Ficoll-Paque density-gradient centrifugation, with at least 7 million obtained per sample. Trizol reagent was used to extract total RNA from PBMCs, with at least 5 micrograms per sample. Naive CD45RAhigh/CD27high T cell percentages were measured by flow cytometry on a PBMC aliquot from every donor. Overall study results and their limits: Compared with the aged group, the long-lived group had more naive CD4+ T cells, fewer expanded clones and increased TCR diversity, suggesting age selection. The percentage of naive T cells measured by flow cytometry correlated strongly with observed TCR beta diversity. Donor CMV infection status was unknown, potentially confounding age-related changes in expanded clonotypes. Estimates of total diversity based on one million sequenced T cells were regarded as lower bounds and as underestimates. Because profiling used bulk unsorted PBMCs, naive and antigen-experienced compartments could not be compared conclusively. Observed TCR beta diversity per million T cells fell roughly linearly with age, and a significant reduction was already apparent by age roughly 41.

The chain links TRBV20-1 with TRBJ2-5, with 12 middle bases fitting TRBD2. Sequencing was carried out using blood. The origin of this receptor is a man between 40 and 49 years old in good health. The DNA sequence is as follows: TGCAGGGCTAACGGACTAGCGGGGTCTGAGCAGTACTTC. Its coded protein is CRANGLAGSEQYF.